This TCR beta chain was documented in a study of OX40 agonist ivuxolimab in advanced cancers. Assay used: immunoSEQ multiplex PCR; TCRdb lists only in-frame clones, some missing. This table holds 68,000 or so clones, roughly 85% found once. This receptor was taken from an adult with an advanced solid tumor such as melanoma, head and neck, liver or kidney cancer. Sequencing was performed on CD4+ or CD8+ T cells sorted from blood, taken in a trial of the OX40 agonist ivuxolimab.

The CDR3 DNA reads as TGTGCCAGCAGCTTGTGGCATTATCCGACAGATACGCAGTATTTT. As protein: CASSLWHYPTDTQYF. The rearrangement links TRBV5-8 to TRBJ2-3; no reliable D call. The CDR3 has 15 residues. Trimming took 1 base from V and 3 from J, leaving 12 bases between them. The germline V gene has CDR1 SGHTS and CDR2 YDEGEE.